This passage covers 14 T cell receptor beta chains from one sample sequenced in a study of T cell repertoires in cytomegalovirus infection. One entry per CDR3 protein results from TCRdb running MiXCR on the reads. The sample includes approximately 730,000 distinct CDR3 sequences, just under 30% seen only once; the top ten take about 12%. No antigen has been identified for these receptors. The sequencing here drew on cultured CD8+ T cells from PBMCs, taken from culture after CMV antigen stimulation. These receptors were collected from a human donor in good health (CMV status not recorded). Some clones in this sample may be carry-over from other donors' samples.

This clonotype came up many times. The gene calls are TRBV7-9 and TRBJ1-5; D might be TRBD1 (6 bases). Trimming shortened V by 3 bases and J by 2 bases, and 17 bases separated the two germline ends. CDR1 is SEHNR and CDR2 is FQNEAQ in the germline V gene (reference sequence). The CDR3 is 17 residues long. The CDR3 loop reads CASSFGGTGKGNQPQHF. The CDR3 DNA follows: TGTGCCAGCAGCTTTGGGGGAACAGGGAAGGGCAATCAGCCCCAGCATTTT.

The chain couples TRBV3-1 to TRBJ2-1, with D possibly TRBD2 on 6 matching bases. CDR1 is LGHDT, CDR2 YNNKEL, per germline (reference sequence). This CDR3 contains 17 residues. V was pared by 0 bases and J by 2 bases, with 14 bases between. CDR3 DNA sequence: TGTGCCAGCAGCCAAGATTCTGCGGGGATCACCTACAATGAGCAGTTCTTC. Amino acids: CASSQDSAGITYNEQFF.

This chain uses TRBV15 with TRBJ1-5; no definite D call. This CDR3 is built from 13 residues. With 3 bases removed from V and 5 bases from J, the gap between germline ends came to 8 bases. In germline, CDR1 is LNHNV, CDR2 YYDKDF (reference sequence). The CDR3 bases are TGTGCCACCAGCAGTAACACAGATCAGCCCCAGCATTTT. Its protein is CATSSNTDQPQHF.

This clonotype has ten or more counts. The rearrangement uses TRBV4-1 and TRBJ1-1, with D possibly TRBD1 on 6 matching bases. V was trimmed by 5 bases and J by 3 bases, leaving 22 bases between them. This CDR3 is built from 17 residues. Per the germline V gene, CDR1 is MGHRA and CDR2 is YSYEKL. The CDR3 DNA reads as TGCGCCAGCAGCATTCTGCCGGGGGCCTCAGGGGACACTGAAGCTTTCTTT. Its protein product is CASSILPGASGDTEAFF.

The chain uses TRBV4-1 and TRBJ2-7; D perhaps matches TRBD1 (5 bases). The CDR3 runs 15 residues. CDR1 is MGHRA and CDR2 is YSYEKL in the germline V gene. Trimming removed 1 base at V and 5 bases at J, with 15 bases between. The CDR3 is CASSQGPTGFHEQYF. The CDR3 DNA reads as TGCGCCAGCAGCCAAGGCCCCACAGGTTTCCACGAGCAGTACTTC.

This clonotype came up a few times. The chain combines TRBV19 with TRBJ2-1; D is uncertain. The CDR3 sequence is 13 residues long. Looked up from germline, CDR1 is LNHDA and CDR2 is SQIVND (reference sequence). V was trimmed by 10 bases and J by 4 bases, leaving 14 bases between them. CDR3 nucleotide sequence: TGTGCCACCGGGTCCGTCCCATACAATGAGCAGTTCTTC. This gives the protein CATGSVPYNEQFF.

This clonotype was counted a few times. V gene TRBV5-1 combines with J gene TRBJ2-1; D not certain. The V end lost 6 bases, the J end lost 10 bases, and 17 bases lay between the germline ends. Germline V gene lookup returns CDR1 SGHRS and CDR2 YFSETQ. The CDR3 has 13 residues. CDR3 in DNA: TGCGCCAGCAAACTCCCCTTCTCATCCGAGCAGTTCTTC. It encodes CASKLPFSSEQFF.

The V gene is TRBV19, the J gene TRBJ2-1; 9 nucleotides match TRBD2. Germline V gene sequence: CDR1 LNHDA, CDR2 SQIVND (reference sequence). This CDR3 is 16 amino acids long. Trimming cost V 2 bases and J 5 bases; bases outside gene matches: 7. In DNA form, the CDR3 reads TGTGCCAGTAGTATACTAGCGGGGCAAGAAGACAATGAGCAGTTCTTC. Its protein is CASSILAGQEDNEQFF.

J is TRBJ2-4 and V is TRBV19, with 9 bases identical to TRBD1. The CDR3 totals 15 residues. Germline lookup yields CDR1 LNHDA and CDR2 SQIVND (reference sequence). The ends lost 3 bases at V and 6 bases at J; junction bases unmatched: 6. The DNA of the CDR3 is TGTGCCAGTAGTATCCTCCGGGACAGGGCAAACATTCAGTACTTC. This codes for CASSILRDRANIQYF.

This chain connects TRBV2 to TRBJ2-3; maybe TRBD2 (5 bases). CDR3 length: 14 amino acids. The V end was cut by 1 base, the J end by 8 bases, with 13 bases between. Germline V gives CDR1 SNHLY, CDR2 FYNNEI. The CDR3 region has the DNA TGTGCCAGCAGTGAAGGGAGGTTCTTGGGTACGCAGTATTTT. Its protein is CASSEGRFLGTQYF.

The chain couples TRBV10-3 to TRBJ1-1; D call uncertain. Trimming took off 0 bases at V and 7 bases at J, with 9 bases between the two ends. The V gene's germline CDR1 is ENHRY and CDR2 SYGVKD. The CDR3 has 13 amino acids. CDR3 amino acids: CAISESPPNEAFF. DNA for the CDR3: TGTGCCATCAGTGAGTCCCCTCCGAATGAAGCTTTCTTT.

The chain combines TRBV9 with TRBJ2-1, with D unresolved. V lost 7 bases to trimming and J lost 6 bases, with 17 bases between them. The V gene's germline CDR1 is SGDLS and CDR2 YYNGEE. CDR3 length: 14 amino acids. The CDR3: CASQPYHSLNEQFF. CDR3 DNA: TGTGCCAGCCAGCCCTACCACTCTCTCAATGAGCAGTTCTTC.

The chain carries TRBV29-1 and TRBJ2-5, with 8 bases lining up with TRBD1. The CDR3 has 14 residues. Germline loops: CDR1 SQVTM, CDR2 ANQGSEA. V shed 3 bases and J 4 bases; nucleotides not matched to a gene: 7. This CDR3 is CSVDRRGLGETQYF. CDR3 sequence (DNA): TGCAGCGTTGACCGCAGGGGGCTAGGAGAGACCCAGTACTTC.

V usage is TRBV4-3 and J usage is TRBJ1-1; D gene uncertain. The CDR3 contains 13 residues. The germline CDR1 and CDR2 sequences are LGHNA and YSLEER. The germline V and J ends were trimmed by 1 base and 3 bases, with 6 bases remaining between them. CDR3 loop: CASSQGWDTEAFF. The DNA of the CDR3 is TGCGCCAGCAGCCAAGGATGGGACACTGAAGCTTTCTTT.